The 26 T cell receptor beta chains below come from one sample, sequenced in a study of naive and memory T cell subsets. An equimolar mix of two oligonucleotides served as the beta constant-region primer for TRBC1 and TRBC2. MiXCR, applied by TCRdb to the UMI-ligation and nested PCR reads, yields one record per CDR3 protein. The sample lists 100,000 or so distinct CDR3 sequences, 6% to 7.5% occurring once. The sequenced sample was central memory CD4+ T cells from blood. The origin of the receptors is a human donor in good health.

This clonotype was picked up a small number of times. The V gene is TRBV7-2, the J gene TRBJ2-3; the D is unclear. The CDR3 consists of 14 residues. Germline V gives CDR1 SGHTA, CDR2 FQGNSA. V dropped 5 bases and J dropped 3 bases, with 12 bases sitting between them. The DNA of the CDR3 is TGTGCCAGCAGCCCGGGCCACTCTACAGATACGCAGTATTTT. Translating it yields CASSPGHSTDTQYF.

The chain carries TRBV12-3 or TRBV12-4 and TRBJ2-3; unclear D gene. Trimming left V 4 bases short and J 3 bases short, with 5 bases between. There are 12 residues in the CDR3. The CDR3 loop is CASSSATDTQYF. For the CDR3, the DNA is TGTGCCAGCAGTTCAGCGACAGATACGCAGTATTTT.

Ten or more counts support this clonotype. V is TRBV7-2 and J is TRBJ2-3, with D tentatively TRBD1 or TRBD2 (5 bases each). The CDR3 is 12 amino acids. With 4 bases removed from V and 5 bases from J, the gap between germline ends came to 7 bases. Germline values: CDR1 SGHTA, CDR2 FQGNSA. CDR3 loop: CASSWDRDTQYF. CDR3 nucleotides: TGTGCCAGCAGCTGGGACCGAGATACGCAGTATTTT.

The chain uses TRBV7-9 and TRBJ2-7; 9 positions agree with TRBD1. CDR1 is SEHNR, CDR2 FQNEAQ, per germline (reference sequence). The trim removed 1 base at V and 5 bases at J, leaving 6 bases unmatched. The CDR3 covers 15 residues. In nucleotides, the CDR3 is TGTGCCAGCAGCTTAGAAGACAGGGGGAGCCACGAGCAGTACTTC. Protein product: CASSLEDRGSHEQYF.

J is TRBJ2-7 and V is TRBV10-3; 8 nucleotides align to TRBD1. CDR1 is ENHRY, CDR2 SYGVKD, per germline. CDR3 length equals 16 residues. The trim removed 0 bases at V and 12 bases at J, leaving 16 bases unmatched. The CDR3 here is CAISESRGTGSQDRYF. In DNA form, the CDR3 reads TGTGCCATCAGTGAGTCGAGGGGGACAGGCTCTCAAGATCGGTACTTC.

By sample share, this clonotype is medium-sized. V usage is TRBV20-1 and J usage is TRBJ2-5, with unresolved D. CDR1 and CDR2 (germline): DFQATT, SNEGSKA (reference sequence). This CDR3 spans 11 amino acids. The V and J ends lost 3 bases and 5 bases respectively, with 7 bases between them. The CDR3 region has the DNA TGCAGTGCTAGGTTCGGCGAGACCCAGTACTTC. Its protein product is CSARFGETQYF.

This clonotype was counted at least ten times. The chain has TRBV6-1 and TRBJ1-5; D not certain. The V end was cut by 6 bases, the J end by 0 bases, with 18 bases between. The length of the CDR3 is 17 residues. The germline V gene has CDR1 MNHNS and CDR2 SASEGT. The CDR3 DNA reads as TGTGCCAGCAGAAAACCCCCCAGGACCCTTAGCAATCAGCCCCAGCATTTT. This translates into CASRKPPRTLSNQPQHF.

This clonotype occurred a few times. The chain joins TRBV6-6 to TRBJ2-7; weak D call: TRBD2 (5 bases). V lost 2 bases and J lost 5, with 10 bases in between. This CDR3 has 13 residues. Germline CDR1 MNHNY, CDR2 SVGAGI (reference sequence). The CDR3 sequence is CASSYPSGNEQYF. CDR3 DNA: TGTGCCAGCAGTTACCCCTCGGGGAACGAGCAGTACTTC.

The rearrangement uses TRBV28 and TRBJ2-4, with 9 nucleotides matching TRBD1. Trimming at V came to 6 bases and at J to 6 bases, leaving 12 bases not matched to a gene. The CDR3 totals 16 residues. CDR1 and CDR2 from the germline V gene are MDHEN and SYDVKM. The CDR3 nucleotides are TGTGCCAGCAGGTCGCCCCGGACAGGGGATGTAAACATTCAGTACTTC. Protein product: CASRSPRTGDVNIQYF.

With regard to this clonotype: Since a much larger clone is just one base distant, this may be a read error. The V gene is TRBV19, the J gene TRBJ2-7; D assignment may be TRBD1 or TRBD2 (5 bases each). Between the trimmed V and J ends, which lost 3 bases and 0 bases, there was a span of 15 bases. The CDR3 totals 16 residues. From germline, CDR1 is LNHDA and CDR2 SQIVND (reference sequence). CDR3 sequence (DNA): TGTGCCAGTAGTATTAAGGGGAGCGCCTGCTCCTACGAGCAGTACTTC. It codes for CASSIKGSACSYEQYF.

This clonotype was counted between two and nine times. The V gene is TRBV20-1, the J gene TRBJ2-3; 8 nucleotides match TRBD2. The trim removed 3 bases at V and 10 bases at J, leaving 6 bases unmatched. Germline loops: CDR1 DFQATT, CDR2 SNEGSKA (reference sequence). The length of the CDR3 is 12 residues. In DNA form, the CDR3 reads TGCAGTGCTAGCCTTCAAGCGGGGGCGCAGTATTTT. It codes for CSASLQAGAQYF.

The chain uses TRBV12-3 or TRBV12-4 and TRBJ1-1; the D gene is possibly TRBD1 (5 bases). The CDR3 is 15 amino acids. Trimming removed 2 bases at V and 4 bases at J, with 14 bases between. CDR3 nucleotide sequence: TGTGCCAGCAGTTTATCCAGGGATAGAGGCACTGAAGCTTTCTTT. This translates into CASSLSRDRGTEAFF.

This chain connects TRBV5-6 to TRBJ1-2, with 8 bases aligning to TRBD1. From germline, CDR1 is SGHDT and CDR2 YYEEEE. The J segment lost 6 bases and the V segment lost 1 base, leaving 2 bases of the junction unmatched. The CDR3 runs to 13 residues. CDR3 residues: CASSLPQGDGYTF. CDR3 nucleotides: TGTGCCAGCAGCTTGCCACAGGGGGATGGCTACACCTTC. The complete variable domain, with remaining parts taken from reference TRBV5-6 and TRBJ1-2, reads DAGVTQSPTHLIKTRGQQVTLRCSPKSGHDTVSWYQQALGQGPQFIFQYYEEEERQRGNFPDRFSGHQFPNYSSELNVNALLLGDSALYLCASSLPQGDGYTFGSGTRLTVV.

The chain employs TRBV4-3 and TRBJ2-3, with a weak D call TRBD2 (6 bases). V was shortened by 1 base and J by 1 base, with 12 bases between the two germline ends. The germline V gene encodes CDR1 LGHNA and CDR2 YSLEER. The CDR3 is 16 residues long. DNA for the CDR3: TGCGCCAGCAGCCAAGCGGTGGGGGGAGGCACAGATACGCAGTATTTT. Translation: CASSQAVGGGTDTQYF.

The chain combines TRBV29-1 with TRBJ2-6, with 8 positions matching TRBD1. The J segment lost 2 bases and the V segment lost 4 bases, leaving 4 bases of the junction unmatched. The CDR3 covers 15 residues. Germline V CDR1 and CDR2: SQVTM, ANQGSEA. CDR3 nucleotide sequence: TGCAGCGTTGCCAGGGGGCTAACTGGGGCCAACGTCCTGACTTTC. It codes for CSVARGLTGANVLTF.

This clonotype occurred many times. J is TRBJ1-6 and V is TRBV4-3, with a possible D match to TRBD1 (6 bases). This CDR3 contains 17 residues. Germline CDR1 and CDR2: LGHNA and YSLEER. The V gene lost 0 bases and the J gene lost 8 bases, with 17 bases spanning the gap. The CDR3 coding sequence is TGCGCCAGCAGCCAAGAAGTACTCCAGGGGTATCATTCACCCCTCCACTTT. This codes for CASSQEVLQGYHSPLHF.

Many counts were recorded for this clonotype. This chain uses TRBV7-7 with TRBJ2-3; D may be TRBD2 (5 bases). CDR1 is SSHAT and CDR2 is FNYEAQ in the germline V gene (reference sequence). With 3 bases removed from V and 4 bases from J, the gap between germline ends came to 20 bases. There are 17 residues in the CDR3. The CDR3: CASSLLRVRGGADTQYF. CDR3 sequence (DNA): TGTGCCAGCAGCTTGTTGCGAGTTCGGGGTGGGGCAGATACGCAGTATTTT.

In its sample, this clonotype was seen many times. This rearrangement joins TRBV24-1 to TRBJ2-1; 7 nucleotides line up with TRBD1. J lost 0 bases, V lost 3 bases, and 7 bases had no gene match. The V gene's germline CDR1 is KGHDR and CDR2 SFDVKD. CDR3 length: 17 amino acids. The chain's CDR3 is CATSDGLRTGSYNEQFF. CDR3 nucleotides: TGTGCCACCAGTGATGGCCTTAGGACAGGCTCCTACAATGAGCAGTTCTTC.

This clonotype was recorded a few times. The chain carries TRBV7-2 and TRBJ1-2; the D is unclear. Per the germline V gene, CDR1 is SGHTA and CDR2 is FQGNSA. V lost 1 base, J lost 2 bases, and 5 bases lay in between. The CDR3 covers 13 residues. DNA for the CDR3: TGTGCCAGCAGCTTAGTGGAGAACTATGGCTACACCTTC. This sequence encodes CASSLVENYGYTF.

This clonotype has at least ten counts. The CDR3 DNA is TGCGCCAGCAGCTTGGCCCAAGATACGCAGTATTTT. Encoded protein: CASSLAQDTQYF. The V gene is TRBV5-1, the J gene TRBJ2-3; D remains unclear. Deletions cut 0 bases from V and 5 bases from J, with 4 bases between. The CDR3 has 12 amino acids. Germline CDR1 SGHRS, CDR2 YFSETQ.

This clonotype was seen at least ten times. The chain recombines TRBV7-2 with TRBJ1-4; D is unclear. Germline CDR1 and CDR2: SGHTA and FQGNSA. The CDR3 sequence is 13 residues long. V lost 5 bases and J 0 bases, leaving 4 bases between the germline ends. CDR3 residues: CASSGATNEKLFF. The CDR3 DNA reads TGTGCCAGCAGCGGGGCAACTAATGAAAAACTGTTTTTT.

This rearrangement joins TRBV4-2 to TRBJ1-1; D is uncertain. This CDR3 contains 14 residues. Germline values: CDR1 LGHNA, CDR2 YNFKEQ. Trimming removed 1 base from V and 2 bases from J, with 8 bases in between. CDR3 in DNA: TGTGCCAGCAGCCAAGGAGGAGGAAACACTGAAGCTTTCTTT. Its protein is CASSQGGGNTEAFF.

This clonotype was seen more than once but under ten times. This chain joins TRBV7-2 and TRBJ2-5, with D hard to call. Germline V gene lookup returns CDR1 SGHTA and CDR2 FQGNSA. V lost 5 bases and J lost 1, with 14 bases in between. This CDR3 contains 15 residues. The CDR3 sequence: CASSPRRTIQETQYF. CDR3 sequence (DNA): TGTGCCAGCAGCCCGCGACGGACCATCCAAGAGACCCAGTACTTC.

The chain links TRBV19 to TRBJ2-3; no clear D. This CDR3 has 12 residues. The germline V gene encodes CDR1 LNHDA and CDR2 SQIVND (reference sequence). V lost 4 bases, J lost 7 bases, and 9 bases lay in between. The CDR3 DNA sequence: TGTGCCAGTAGTACCCAAGGCAATACGCAGTATTTT. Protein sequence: CASSTQGNTQYF. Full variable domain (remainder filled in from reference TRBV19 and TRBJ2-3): DGGITQSPKYLFRKEGQNVTLSCEQNLNHDAMYWYRQDPGQGLRLIYYSQIVNDFQKGDIAEGYSVSREKKESFPLTVTSAQKNPTAFYLCASSTQGNTQYFGPGTRLTVL.

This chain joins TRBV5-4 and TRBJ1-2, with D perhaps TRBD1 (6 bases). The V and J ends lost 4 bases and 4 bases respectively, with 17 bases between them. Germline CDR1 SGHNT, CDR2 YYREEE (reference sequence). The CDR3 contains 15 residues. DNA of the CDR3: TGTGCCAGCAGCCAAGGGGGGAGAACTCCCTATGGCTACACCTTC. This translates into CASSQGGRTPYGYTF.

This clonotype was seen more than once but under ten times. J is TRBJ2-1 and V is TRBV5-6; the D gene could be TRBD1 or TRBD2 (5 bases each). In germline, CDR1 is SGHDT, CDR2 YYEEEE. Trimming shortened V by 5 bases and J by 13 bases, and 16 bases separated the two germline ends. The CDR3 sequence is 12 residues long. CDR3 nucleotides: TGTGCCAGCAGATCGATCCGGGGCCTCCAGTTCTTC. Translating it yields CASRSIRGLQFF.